This paragraph covers one T cell receptor beta chain sequence. The data are from a study of blood T cell repertoires in COVID-19. Across the whole study: The samples span acute and convalescent COVID-19 from the United States, Italy and Spain.

Original methodology: Estimation of nucleated cell counts was performed using reference gene primer amplification. Sequencing used immunoSEQ multiplex PCR; TCRdb keeps in-frame clones, though not all of them. V and J calls and clone size follow that table, whereas D and trimming were derived from the DNA. The sample contains 250,000 to 300,000 clones, approximately 93% of which appear only once. V lost 1 base and J 0 bases, leaving 9 bases between the germline ends. The germline V gene has CDR1 LGHNT and CDR2 FRNRAP. The CDR3 has 15 amino acids. This TCR was sampled from a woman aged 25 to 39 with COVID-19, enrolled during active disease. The chain joins TRBV12-5 to TRBJ1-1; D gene ambiguous. Material for sequencing was peripheral blood. This chain's CDR3 is CASGLGFPVNTEAFF. The CDR3 nucleotides are TGTGCTAGTGGTTTGGGTTTTCCGGTGAACACTGAAGCTTTCTTT.